This T cell receptor beta chain stems from a study of beta chain features in type 1 diabetes (dated by TCRdb to 2016 to 2019). In the study overall: Patients and healthy donors did not differ in mean age, gender distribution, total cell number or subset yield. Whereas all 30 or so donors provided naive and central memory subsets, regulatory and stem cell-like memory subsets were isolated from just 8 patients and about 8 healthy donors. A total of 85 million to 140 million sorted cells were examined across all samples, and a strong correlation was observed between cell number per subset and RNA yield. The study compared TCRB repertoires of sorted circulating CD4+ T cell subsets between recently diagnosed type 1 diabetes patients and matched healthy donors.

What the study reported, not specific to this receptor: Because the HLA sub-analyses included only small numbers of individuals, any influence of HLA type on TCRB rearrangement was left unresolved. PCR might favor shorter templates, but patient and control samples were amplified and corrected together, so any skew would affect both groups equally. In all four CD4+ subsets, TCRB CDR3 length was moderately but significantly shorter in type 1 diabetes patients. Because cDNA was sequenced instead of genomic DNA, highly expressing activated cells could be over-represented, though the groups showed no difference in activation or CD3 levels. At VDJ recombination sites, type 1 diabetes patients had fewer insertions and more deleted nucleotides, which implies abnormalities in thymic rearrangement. Naive, central memory and regulatory TCRB repertoires appeared more similar among patients than among healthy donors.

Taken from the germline V gene, the CDR1 and CDR2 loops are ENHRY and SYGVKD. Clipping removes 8 bases from V and 2 bases from J, with 8 as the unmatched junction base count. The CDR3, from cysteine to phenylalanine, totals 14 residues. Only CDR3 DNA remains: 42 bases, in frame from the first base. From each donor, a single peripheral blood sample of around 120 mL on average was drawn into heparinised tubes. A BD FACSAria II was used to sort naive, central memory, regulatory and stem cell-like memory CD4+ T cells with a panel that included CD45RO, CCR7, CD25, CD127, CD95 and CD27. A purity above 98% was achieved for all sorted populations. PBMCs were isolated immediately by Lymphoprep density gradient centrifugation and stained directly without culture. So that batch effects would be minimized, each experiment stained and sorted samples in pairs, pairing one healthy donor with one patient. The entire isolated RNA was reverse transcribed using the High Capacity cDNA Reverse Transcription Kit, and thus expressed TCRB transcripts were sequenced. Deep immunoSEQ sequencing was applied to naive, central memory and regulatory T cell samples, giving an average of roughly 3.6 million total reads per sample. Sorted cells were lysed in RLT buffer, and RNA was extracted using DNase-treated RNeasy Micro or Mini kits according to cell number. To prevent cross-contamination, each cell subset was processed individually, whereas patient and healthy donor samples were processed jointly. The immunoSEQ multiplex PCR was used to amplify TCRB sequences from cDNA, generating 87-bp fragments that spanned the CDR3 region. Sequencing of the amplicons was performed on the Illumina HiSeq platform. Under the source paper's analysis protocol: Synthetic template baselines were used to correct PCR bias computationally, reads within Hamming distance 2 were collapsed, and singletons that could not be merged were discarded. Reads were aligned against IMGT so that V, D and J genes, CDR3 length and insertions or deletions at six rearrangement sites could be assigned. Within each subset, clonotype counts were normalized to the number of sorted cells before true diversity and Gini coefficients were calculated with the tcR R package. The overlap coefficient, calculated on TCRB nucleotide sequences, was used to quantify repertoire sharing. As a proxy for the pre-selection repertoire, out-of-frame TCRB sequences from naive cells were analyzed. Sourced from immuneACCESS, this table was stored by TCRdb with only in-frame sequences that have V and J called. A share of the clones is absent; for the studies checked, an unresolved V gene accounts for under half, and the remainder has no known explanation. V and J calls and clone size are given by that table; D and trimming were obtained from the DNA. The sample yields 550,000 to 850,000 clones; under 15% were counted once. Of the sample, about 0.02% is held by the ten largest clones.

As regards this clone: The antigen it binds to is not known. No qualities accompany the bases; no much larger clone lies one base away.

The sample was naive CD4+ T cells from blood. The cell subset or site label of this sample denotes: true naive CD4+ T cells. The V and J segments used are TRBV10-3 and TRBJ2-7, with TRBD1 identical over 8 junction bases. This sequence was found in a man younger than 30 with type 1 diabetes. The CDR3 corresponds to CAIGRQGRPYEQYF. The sequenced DNA is TGTGCCATCGGACGACAGGGGAGGCCCTACGAGCAGTACTTC.